The 26 T cell receptor beta chains in this list originate from one sample, sequenced in a study of technical replicates of blood from several donors. TCRdb's copy holds only in-frame clones and misses some; the assay was immunoSEQ multiplex PCR. The repertoire holds roughly 60,000 clones, with approximately 90% as singletons. The sample comprised PBMCs. These receptors were collected from a human donor in good health. Some clones in this sample may be carry-over from other donors' samples.

This chain connects TRBV11-2 to TRBJ2-2; the D gene is possibly TRBD1 (5 bases). V dropped 0 bases and J dropped 6 bases, with 8 bases sitting between them. Germline CDR1 SGHAT, CDR2 FQNNGV. The CDR3 contains 14 residues. In nucleotides, the CDR3 is TGTGCCAGCAGCTTAGATCGCAGGGCCGGGGAGCTGTTTTTT. It is translated as CASSLDRRAGELFF.

The genes are TRBV7-6 and TRBJ2-7; 9 bases map to TRBD1. The length of the CDR3 is 13 residues. CDR1 and CDR2 from the germline V gene are SGHVS and FNYEAQ. V shed 8 bases and J 3 bases; nucleotides not matched to a gene: 5. In DNA, the CDR3 is TGTGCCAGCGGGACAGGGAGTCTCTACGAGCAGTACTTC. It encodes CASGTGSLYEQYF. Looking up the rest from reference TRBV7-6 and TRBJ2-7 gives the full variable domain: GAGVSQSPRYKVTKRGQDVALRCDPISGHVSLYWYRQALGQGPEFLTYFNYEAQQDKSGLPNDRFSAERPEGSISTLTIQRTEQRDSAMYRCASGTGSLYEQYFGPGTRLTVT.

This chain joins TRBV29-1 and TRBJ1-2, with 7 bases identical to TRBD1. The CDR3 is 12 residues long. Germline CDR1 is SQVTM and CDR2 is ANQGSEA. The V and J ends lost 7 bases and 3 bases, in that order; junction bases with no gene match: 5. CDR3 in amino acids: CSGNQGDYGYTF. DNA of the CDR3: TGCAGCGGGAATCAGGGGGACTATGGCTACACCTTC.

This clone was counted a single time. The V and J genes are TRBV6-1 and TRBJ1-1; D remains unclear. There are 13 residues in the CDR3. Trimming stripped 1 base from V and 7 bases from J, with 10 bases between. CDR1 is MNHNS, CDR2 SASEGT, per germline. DNA for the CDR3: TGTGCCAGCAGTGAAGGAGCGGACTATGAAGCTTTCTTT. Its protein is CASSEGADYEAFF.

The rearrangement uses TRBV4-3 and TRBJ2-6; no clear D. V was shortened by 0 bases and J by 1 base, with 4 bases between the two germline ends. Germline CDR1 and CDR2: LGHNA and YSLEER. The CDR3 length is 15 residues. Written as DNA, the CDR3 is TGCGCCAGCAGCCAAGAAGAGTCTGGGGCCAACGTCCTGACTTTC. It specifies CASSQEESGANVLTF.

CDR3 loop: CASSPPALGEAFF. CDR3 in DNA: TGCGCCAGCAGCCCCCCGGCGCTCGGGGAAGCTTTCTTT. The chain is built from TRBV5-1 and TRBJ1-1; D uncertain. V was trimmed by 4 bases and J by 8 bases, leaving 15 bases between them. CDR1 and CDR2 (germline): SGHRS, YFSETQ. The CDR3 loop spans 13 amino acids.

The chain is built from TRBV7-8 and TRBJ2-2; possibly TRBD2 for D (6 bases). Trimming pared 7 bases from V and 4 bases from J, leaving 19 bases between. The length of the CDR3 is 16 residues. Germline CDR1 SGHVS, CDR2 FQNEAQ. The CDR3 sequence is CASILTRGLRTGELFF. The CDR3 coding sequence is TGTGCCAGCATCCTAACCCGGGGGTTACGCACCGGGGAGCTGTTTTTT.

The V and J genes are TRBV7-8 and TRBJ2-7, with 11 bases fitting TRBD2. The CDR3 runs to 16 residues. V shed 5 bases, J shed 4 bases, and the junction held 10 bases outside the gene matches. CDR1 is SGHVS, CDR2 FQNEAQ, per germline. The CDR3: CASSAPLAGVSYEQYF. DNA of the CDR3: TGTGCCAGCAGCGCCCCACTAGCGGGAGTTTCTTACGAGCAGTACTTC.

V gene TRBV6-5 combines with J gene TRBJ1-1, with D perhaps TRBD1 (6 bases). Trimming shortened V by 6 bases and J by 2 bases, and 10 bases separated the two germline ends. CDR1 is MNHEY, CDR2 SVGAGI, per germline. The CDR3 has 13 residues. CDR3 DNA sequence: TGTGCCAGCAGGATGGACAGTAACACTGAAGCTTTCTTT. Protein product: CASRMDSNTEAFF.

The chain uses TRBV30 and TRBJ2-2, with TRBD2 matching 11 bases. The germline V gene encodes CDR1 GTSNPN and CDR2 SVGIG (reference sequence). With V trimmed by 8 bases and J by 4 bases, 9 bases remained unmatched. The CDR3 runs to 15 residues. The CDR3 region has the DNA TGTGCCCAACTCACTAGCGGGAGAACCACCGGGGAGCTGTTTTTT. This gives the protein CAQLTSGRTTGELFF.

The CDR3 DNA sequence: TGTGCCAGCAGCACTCGAGGGGCGGACAGGCTCAACTATGGCTACACCTTC. Its protein product is CASSTRGADRLNYGYTF. The chain uses TRBV9 and TRBJ1-2, with 7 bases lining up with TRBD1. With 4 bases clipped from V and 2 bases from J, the junction kept 14 bases outside the gene matches. Germline CDR1 and CDR2: SGDLS and YYNGEE. CDR3 length: 17 residues.

The chain carries TRBV14 and TRBJ1-1, with D hard to call. This CDR3 region has 16 residues. CDR1 is SGHDN and CDR2 is FVKESK in the germline V gene. V was clipped by 5 bases and J by 0 bases, with 16 bases between them. The DNA of the CDR3 is TGTGCCAGCAGCTCTCTCCCGAGCCTTATGAACACTGAAGCTTTCTTT. Amino acids: CASSSLPSLMNTEAFF.

This chain links TRBV7-9 with TRBJ1-1; the match to TRBD1 covers 9 bases. Germline lookup yields CDR1 SEHNR and CDR2 FQNEAQ (reference sequence). The CDR3 runs 16 residues. With V trimmed by 6 bases and J by 4 bases, 12 bases remained unmatched. CDR3 region: CASSKLGATGGTEAFF. In DNA form, the CDR3 reads TGTGCCAGCAGTAAATTGGGGGCGACAGGGGGCACTGAAGCTTTCTTT.

This clone is a singleton in its sample. This chain uses TRBV7-2 with TRBJ2-2; 9 bases match TRBD2. J lost 4 bases, V lost 4 bases, and 10 bases had no gene match. This CDR3 contains 17 residues. CDR1 and CDR2 from the germline V gene are SGHTA and FQGNSA. The CDR3, as DNA: TGTGCCAGCAGCTCCCGTGGCGGGGGGGCGAGCACCGGGGAGCTGTTTTTT. Translated, it gives CASSSRGGGASTGELFF. Together with reference TRBV7-2 and TRBJ2-2, the CDR3 gives the full variable domain: GAGVSQSPSNKVTEKGKDVELRCDPISGHTALYWYRQSLGQGLEFLIYFQGNSAPDKSGLPSDRFSAERTGGSVSTLTIQRTQQEDSAVYLCASSSRGGGASTGELFFGEGSRLTVL.

This clone was picked up many times. The chain has TRBV7-2 and TRBJ2-5; maybe TRBD2 (5 bases). Trimming pared 4 bases from V and 3 bases from J, leaving 24 bases between. CDR3 size: 18 residues. CDR1 SGHTA and CDR2 FQGNSA come from the germline V gene. The CDR3 bases are TGTGCCAGCAGCTCCCCGGTGGTGGGAGCCATTTTAGAAGAGACCCAGTACTTC. Translating it yields CASSSPVVGAILEETQYF.

This chain uses TRBV6-1 with TRBJ1-1, with no clear D. CDR3 length equals 18 residues. Germline loops: CDR1 MNHNS, CDR2 SASEGT. V was pared by 0 bases and J by 5 bases, with 22 bases between. Here the CDR3 reads CASSEAPRGANFRTEAFF. The CDR3 nucleotides are TGTGCCAGCAGTGAAGCGCCCCGAGGAGCTAATTTTAGAACTGAAGCTTTCTTT.

This chain connects TRBV7-2 to TRBJ2-7; 8 nucleotides align to TRBD2. Germline CDR1 and CDR2: SGHTA and FQGNSA. The CDR3 totals 17 residues. Germline trimming cut 1 base from V and 2 bases from J; bases unmatched to any gene: 10. DNA of the CDR3: TGTGCCAGCAGCTTAGTAGGTTACGGGGGGGGTACCTACGAGCAGTACTTC. Amino acids: CASSLVGYGGGTYEQYF.

The genes are TRBV5-6 and TRBJ2-3; D remains unclear. Germline V gives CDR1 SGHDT, CDR2 YYEEEE. CDR3 length: 14 residues. The V gene lost 0 bases and the J gene lost 2 bases, with 7 bases spanning the gap. CDR3: CASSLVTNTDTQYF. The CDR3 bases are TGTGCCAGCAGCTTGGTCACAAACACAGATACGCAGTATTTT.

This clone appeared a single time. This sequence joins TRBV10-3 and TRBJ2-2; 10 positions match TRBD1. There are 15 residues in the CDR3. CDR1 is ENHRY, CDR2 SYGVKD, per germline. The junction had 3 bases not matched to a gene; V was cut back by 6 bases and J by 2 bases. The CDR3 here is CAIRGTGANTGELFF. The CDR3 DNA sequence: TGTGCCATCAGAGGGACAGGGGCTAACACCGGGGAGCTGTTTTTT.

The chain links TRBV2 to TRBJ2-7; no reliable D call. The CDR3 covers 12 residues. Germline V gene lookup returns CDR1 SNHLY and CDR2 FYNNEI. Deletions cut 4 bases from V and 2 bases from J, with 6 bases between. The CDR3 sequence is CASSGEPYEQYF. DNA of the CDR3: TGTGCCAGCAGTGGAGAACCCTACGAGCAGTACTTC.

The chain uses TRBV15 and TRBJ2-2; a possible D gene is TRBD1 (5 bases). V was pared by 1 base and J by 1 base, with 13 bases between. The germline CDR1 and CDR2 sequences are LNHNV and YYDKDF (reference sequence). The CDR3 has 17 residues. This CDR3 reads CATSRARKRGNTGELFF. CDR3 DNA sequence: TGTGCCACCAGCAGAGCCAGGAAAAGGGGGAACACCGGGGAGCTGTTTTTT.

The V call is TRBV7-3, the J call TRBJ1-6; D is possibly TRBD1 (5 bases). The CDR3 extends over 15 amino acids. V gave up 2 bases and J gave up 5 bases, with 10 bases separating them. From germline, CDR1 is SGHTA and CDR2 FQGTGA. The CDR3 region is CASSLLGTDNSPLHF. DNA for the CDR3: TGTGCCAGCAGCTTATTAGGGACTGATAATTCACCCCTCCACTTT.

The chain couples TRBV5-6 to TRBJ2-7, with 9 bases aligning to TRBD2. The CDR3 is 14 residues long. Germline V gene sequence: CDR1 SGHDT, CDR2 YYEEEE. V shed 2 bases, J shed 4 bases, and the junction held 4 bases outside the gene matches. CDR3 DNA sequence: TGTGCCAGCAGCTTATTAGCGGGGGAATACGAGCAGTACTTC. Its translation: CASSLLAGEYEQYF.

With respect to this clone: At one of its ends the junction is not consistent with the germline gene, which may arise from a read error. The identical CDR3 is also encoded by other nucleotide sequences in the sample. This chain connects TRBV7-2 to TRBJ1-2; 7 bases align to TRBD1. CDR1 and CDR2 (germline): SGHTA, FQGNSA. CDR3 length: 14 amino acids. The CDR3, as DNA: TGTGCCAGCAGTTTAGGGACAGCTAACTATGGCTACACCTTC. This codes for CASSLGTANYGYTF.

The V gene is TRBV5-6, the J gene TRBJ2-7; 7 bases align to TRBD1. With 4 bases clipped from V and 1 base from J, the junction kept 2 bases outside the gene matches. Looked up from germline, CDR1 is SGHDT and CDR2 is YYEEEE. This CDR3 is 13 amino acids long. CDR3 DNA: TGTGCCAGCAGCGGGACAGTGTCCTACGAGCAGTACTTC. Translated, it gives CASSGTVSYEQYF.

The chain is built from TRBV2 and TRBJ2-5; D not certain. The CDR3 has 11 amino acids. CDR1 and CDR2 (germline): SNHLY, FYNNEI. The V end was cut by 6 bases, the J end by 5 bases, with 7 bases between. CDR3 nucleotides: TGTGCCAGCAGCCCCCAGGAGACCCAGTACTTC. This encodes CASSPQETQYF.